These 11 T cell receptor beta chains were all obtained from the same sample, sequenced in a study of T cells after posttransplantation cyclophosphamide. Treatment was busulfan-fludarabine conditioning, a marrow graft, and cyclophosphamide on days +3 and +4. Some clones are missing from TCRdb's copy, which holds only in-frame ones; the method was immunoSEQ multiplex PCR. Found here are about 7,600 clones, roughly four fifths of them singletons; the top ten hold approximately 15%. Sample: CD4+ T cells sorted from blood, taken more than 1,000 days after allogeneic stem cell transplant with posttransplant cyclophosphamide. These TCRs come from a female patient aged 40-50 years who received an allogeneic stem cell transplant from a related donor, was CMV-positive, and had no GVHD. Some of these T cells may belong to the graft donor.

The chain recombines TRBV6-5 with TRBJ1-6; possible D gene TRBD1, 6 bases. CDR3 size: 16 residues. Per germline, CDR1 MNHEY and CDR2 SVGAGI. V lost 4 bases to trimming and J lost 9 bases, with 19 bases between them. Here the CDR3 DNA reads TGTGCCAGCAGTTCCGCCCGTGGACAGATGGCTTCACCCCTCCACTTT. Translation gives CASSSARGQMASPLHF.

The chain has TRBV2 and TRBJ2-1; 7 positions match TRBD1. The germline gives CDR1 SNHLY, CDR2 FYNNEI. CDR3 size: 18 residues. Trimming removed 5 bases from V and 4 bases from J; junction bases left unmatched: 17. CDR3 nucleotide sequence: TGTGCCAGCAGTCGTTGGACAGGAGTTAAGCTACCGTACAATGAGCAGTTCTTC. It encodes CASSRWTGVKLPYNEQFF.

The chain links TRBV28 to TRBJ2-1, with D perhaps matching TRBD1 (6 bases). Germline V lookup: CDR1 MDHEN, CDR2 SYDVKM. The CDR3 spans 11 residues. The ends were cut back, 5 bases at V and 10 bases at J, with 9 bases in the middle. The CDR3 here is CASSPGVEQFF. CDR3 coding DNA: TGTGCCAGCAGTCCAGGGGTAGAGCAGTTCTTC.

The gene calls are TRBV19 and TRBJ2-5; the match to TRBD1 covers 8 bases. The CDR3 consists of 14 residues. The ends lost 5 bases at V and 3 bases at J; junction bases unmatched: 5. Germline lookup yields CDR1 LNHDA and CDR2 SQIVND (reference sequence). CDR3 amino acids: CASSPQDREETQYF. The CDR3 nucleotides are TGTGCCAGTAGTCCCCAGGACAGGGAAGAGACCCAGTACTTC.

This clone appeared a few times. The chain links TRBV6-1 to TRBJ1-5; the match to TRBD1 covers 11 bases. CDR1 and CDR2 from the germline V gene are MNHNS and SASEGT. There are 15 residues in the CDR3. V trimming: 4 bases; J trimming: 6 bases; junction bases outside the gene matches: 5. The CDR3 loop is CASSARTGGRQPQHF. Here the CDR3 DNA reads TGTGCCAGCAGTGCCCGGACAGGGGGCCGTCAGCCCCAGCATTTT.

The chain has TRBV7-9 and TRBJ2-1, with D perhaps matching TRBD1 (5 bases). V was pared by 4 bases and J by 1 base, with 11 bases between. Germline V gene data show CDR1 as SEHNR and CDR2 as FQNEAQ (reference sequence). The CDR3 consists of 15 residues. The chain's CDR3 is CASSSVRASYNEQFF. CDR3 sequence (DNA): TGTGCCAGCAGCTCTGTCAGGGCGTCCTACAATGAGCAGTTCTTC.

This sequence joins TRBV19 and TRBJ1-5; 7 positions match TRBD1. CDR1 and CDR2 (germline): LNHDA, SQIVND (reference sequence). V gave up 4 bases and J gave up 7 bases; unmatched junction bases: 7. CDR3 length equals 14 residues. CDR3 sequence reads: CASSKTQGHQPQHF. As DNA, the CDR3 is TGTGCCAGTAGTAAGACACAGGGGCACCAGCCCCAGCATTTT.

The rearrangement uses TRBV5-4 and TRBJ2-1, with D unclear. The CDR3 runs 15 residues. Deletions cut 5 bases from V and 0 bases from J, with 12 bases between. From germline, CDR1 is SGHNT and CDR2 YYREEE (reference sequence). CDR3 sequence reads: CASSPTLDSYNEQFF. CDR3 nucleotides: TGTGCCAGCAGTCCCACCCTAGACTCCTACAATGAGCAGTTCTTC.

CDR3 nucleotides: TGTGCCAGCAGCTGGACAGGGCGGACTGAAGCTTTCTTT. This codes for CASSWTGRTEAFF. J is TRBJ1-1 and V is TRBV5-5, with 8 bases matching TRBD1. V shed 3 bases, J shed 5 bases, and the junction held 3 bases outside the gene matches. This CDR3 has 13 amino acids. The germline V gene has CDR1 SGHKS and CDR2 YYEKEE (reference sequence).

The chain joins TRBV7-2 to TRBJ2-1; TRBD2 agrees at 10 bases. CDR3 size: 16 residues. The junction had 7 bases not matched to a gene; V was cut back by 4 bases and J by 4 bases. From germline, CDR1 is SGHTA and CDR2 FQGNSA. DNA of the CDR3: TGTGCCAGCAGCTCCGATAGCGGGGGGCTTTACAATGAGCAGTTCTTC. Its protein product is CASSSDSGGLYNEQFF.

This chain joins TRBV11-3 and TRBJ2-1, with 8 bases that match TRBD2. V was clipped by 1 base and J by 4 bases; unmatched bases: 6. CDR1 is SGHNT, CDR2 YENEEA, per germline. CDR3 length: 16 amino acids. This CDR3 is CASSLGGRGDYNEQFF. The CDR3 coding sequence is TGTGCCAGCAGCTTAGGGGGGCGGGGGGATTACAATGAGCAGTTCTTC.